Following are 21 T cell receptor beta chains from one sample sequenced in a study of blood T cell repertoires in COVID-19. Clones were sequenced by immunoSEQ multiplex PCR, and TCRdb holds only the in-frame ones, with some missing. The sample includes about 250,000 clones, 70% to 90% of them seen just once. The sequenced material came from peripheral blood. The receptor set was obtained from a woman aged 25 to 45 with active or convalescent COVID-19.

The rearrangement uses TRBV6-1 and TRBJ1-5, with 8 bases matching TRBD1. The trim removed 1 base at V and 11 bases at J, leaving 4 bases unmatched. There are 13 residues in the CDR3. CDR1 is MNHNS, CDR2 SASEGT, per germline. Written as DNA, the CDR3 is TGTGCCAGCAGTGAAGGGACAGGGCTAGCCCAGCATTTT. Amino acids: CASSEGTGLAQHF.

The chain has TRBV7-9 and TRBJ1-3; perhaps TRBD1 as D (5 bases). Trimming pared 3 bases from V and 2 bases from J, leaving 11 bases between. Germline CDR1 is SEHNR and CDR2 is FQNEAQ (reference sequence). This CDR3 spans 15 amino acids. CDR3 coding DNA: TGTGCCAGCAGCTTCCAGGGTACGGCTGGAAACACCATATATTTT. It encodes CASSFQGTAGNTIYF.

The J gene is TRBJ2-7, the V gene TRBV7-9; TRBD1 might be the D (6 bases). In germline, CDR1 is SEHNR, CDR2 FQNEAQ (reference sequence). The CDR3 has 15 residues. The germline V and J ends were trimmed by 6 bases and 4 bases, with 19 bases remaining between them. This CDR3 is CASSHTPVQGYEQYF. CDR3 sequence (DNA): TGTGCCAGCAGTCACACCCCGGTACAGGGTTACGAGCAGTACTTC.

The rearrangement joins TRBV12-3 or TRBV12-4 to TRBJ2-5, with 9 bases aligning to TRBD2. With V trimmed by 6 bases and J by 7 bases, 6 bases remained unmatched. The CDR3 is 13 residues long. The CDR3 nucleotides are TGTGCCAGCAGACCCGCAGCGGGGGGGACCCAGTACTTC. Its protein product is CASRPAAGGTQYF.

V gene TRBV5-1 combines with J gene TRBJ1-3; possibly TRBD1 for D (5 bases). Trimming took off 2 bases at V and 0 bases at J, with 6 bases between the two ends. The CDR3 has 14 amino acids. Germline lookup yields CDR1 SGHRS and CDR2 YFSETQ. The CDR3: CASSLQDSGNTIYF. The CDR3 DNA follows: TGCGCCAGCAGCTTACAGGACTCTGGAAACACCATATATTTT.

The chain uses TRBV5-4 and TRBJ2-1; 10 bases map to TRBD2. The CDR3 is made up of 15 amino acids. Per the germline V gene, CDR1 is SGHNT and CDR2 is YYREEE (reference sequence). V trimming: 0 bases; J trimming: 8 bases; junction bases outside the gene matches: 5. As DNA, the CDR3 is TGTGCCAGCAGCTTGGGAGCGGGGGGGCAATATGAGCAGTTCTTC. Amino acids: CASSLGAGGQYEQFF. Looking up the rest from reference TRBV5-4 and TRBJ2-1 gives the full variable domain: ETGVTQSPTHLIKTRGQQVTLRCSSQSGHNTVSWYQQALGQGPQFIFQYYREEENGRGNFPPRFSGLQFPNYSSELNVNALELDDSALYLCASSLGAGGQYEQFFGPGTRLTVL.

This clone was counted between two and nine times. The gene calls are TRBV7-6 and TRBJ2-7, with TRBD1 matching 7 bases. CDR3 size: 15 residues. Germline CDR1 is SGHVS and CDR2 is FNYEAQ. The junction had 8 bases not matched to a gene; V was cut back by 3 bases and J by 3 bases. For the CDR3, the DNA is TGTGCCAGCAGCTTCTCTAGGGGACAGTACTACGAGCAGTACTTC. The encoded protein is CASSFSRGQYYEQYF.

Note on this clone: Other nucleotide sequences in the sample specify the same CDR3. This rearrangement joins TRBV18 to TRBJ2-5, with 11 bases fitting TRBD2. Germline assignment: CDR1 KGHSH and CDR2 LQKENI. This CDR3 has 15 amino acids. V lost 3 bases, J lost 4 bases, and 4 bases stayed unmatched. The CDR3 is CASSPGLAGTETQYF. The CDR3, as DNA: TGTGCCAGCTCACCCGGACTAGCGGGTACAGAGACCCAGTACTTC. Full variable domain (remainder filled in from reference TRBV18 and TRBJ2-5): NAGVMQNPRHLVRRRGQEARLRCSPMKGHSHVYWYRQLPEEGLKFMVYLQKENIIDESGMPKERFSAEFPKEGPSILRIQQVVRGDSAAYFCASSPGLAGTETQYFGPGTRLLVL.

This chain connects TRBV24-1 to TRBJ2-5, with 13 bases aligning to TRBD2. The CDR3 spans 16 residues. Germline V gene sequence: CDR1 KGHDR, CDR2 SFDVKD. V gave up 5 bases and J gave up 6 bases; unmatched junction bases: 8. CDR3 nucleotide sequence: TGTGCCACCAGTGTCCTACTAGCGGGGGGGCGGCAGACCCAGTACTTC. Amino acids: CATSVLLAGGRQTQYF.

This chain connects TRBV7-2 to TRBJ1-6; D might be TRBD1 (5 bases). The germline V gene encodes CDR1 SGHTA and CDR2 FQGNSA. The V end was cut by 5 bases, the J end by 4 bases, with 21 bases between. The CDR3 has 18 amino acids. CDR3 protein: CASSRRDFGEHYNSPLHF. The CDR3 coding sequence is TGTGCCAGCAGCAGACGGGACTTCGGGGAGCATTATAATTCACCCCTCCACTTT.

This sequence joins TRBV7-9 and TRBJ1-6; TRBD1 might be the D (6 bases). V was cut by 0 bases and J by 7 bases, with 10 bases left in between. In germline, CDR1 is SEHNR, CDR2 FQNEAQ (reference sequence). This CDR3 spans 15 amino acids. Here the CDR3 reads CASSLAGTRNSPLHF. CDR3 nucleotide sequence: TGTGCCAGCAGCTTAGCAGGGACAAGAAATTCACCCCTCCACTTT.

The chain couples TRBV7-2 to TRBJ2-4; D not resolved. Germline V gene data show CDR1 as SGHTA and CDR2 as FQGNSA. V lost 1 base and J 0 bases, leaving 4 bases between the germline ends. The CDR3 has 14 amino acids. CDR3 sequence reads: CASSLGVAKNIQYF. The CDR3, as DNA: TGTGCCAGCAGCTTAGGCGTAGCCAAAAACATTCAGTACTTC. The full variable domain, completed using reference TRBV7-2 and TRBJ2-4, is GAGVSQSPSNKVTEKGKDVELRCDPISGHTALYWYRQSLGQGLEFLIYFQGNSAPDKSGLPSDRFSAERTGGSVSTLTIQRTQQEDSAVYLCASSLGVAKNIQYFGAGTRLSVL.

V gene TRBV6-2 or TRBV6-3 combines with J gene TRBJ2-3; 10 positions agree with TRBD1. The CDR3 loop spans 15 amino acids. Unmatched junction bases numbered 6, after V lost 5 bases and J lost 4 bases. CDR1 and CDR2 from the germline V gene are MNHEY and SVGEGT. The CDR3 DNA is TGTGCCAGCAGTAGGACAGGGGGTCTGGCAGATACGCAGTATTTT. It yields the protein CASSRTGGLADTQYF.

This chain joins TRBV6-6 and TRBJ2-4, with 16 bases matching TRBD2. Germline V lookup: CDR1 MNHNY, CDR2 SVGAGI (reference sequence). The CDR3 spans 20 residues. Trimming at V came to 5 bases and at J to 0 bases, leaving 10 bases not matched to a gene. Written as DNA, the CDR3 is TGTGCCAGCAGTCGGCCCTCGGGACTAGCGGGGGGGGTAGCCAAAAACATTCAGTACTTC. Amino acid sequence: CASSRPSGLAGGVAKNIQYF.

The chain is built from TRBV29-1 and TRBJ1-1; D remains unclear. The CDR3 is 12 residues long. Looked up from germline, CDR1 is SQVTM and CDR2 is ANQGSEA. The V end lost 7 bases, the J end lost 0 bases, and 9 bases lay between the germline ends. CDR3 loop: CSGGAMNTEAFF. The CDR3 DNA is TGCAGCGGGGGAGCCATGAACACTGAAGCTTTCTTT.

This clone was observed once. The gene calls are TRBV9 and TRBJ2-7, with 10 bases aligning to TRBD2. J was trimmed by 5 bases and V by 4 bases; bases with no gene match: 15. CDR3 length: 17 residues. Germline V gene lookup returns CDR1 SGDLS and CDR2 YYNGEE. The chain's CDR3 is CASSPYPGSGGSNEQYF. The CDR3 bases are TGTGCCAGCAGCCCCTACCCAGGTAGCGGGGGGTCTAACGAGCAGTACTTC.

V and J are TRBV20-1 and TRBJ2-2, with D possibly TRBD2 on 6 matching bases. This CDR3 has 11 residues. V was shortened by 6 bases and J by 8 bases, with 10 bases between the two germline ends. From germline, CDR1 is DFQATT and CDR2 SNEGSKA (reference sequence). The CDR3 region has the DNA TGCAGTGCCGAGCGGGTGGGGGAGCTGTTTTTT. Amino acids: CSAERVGELFF.

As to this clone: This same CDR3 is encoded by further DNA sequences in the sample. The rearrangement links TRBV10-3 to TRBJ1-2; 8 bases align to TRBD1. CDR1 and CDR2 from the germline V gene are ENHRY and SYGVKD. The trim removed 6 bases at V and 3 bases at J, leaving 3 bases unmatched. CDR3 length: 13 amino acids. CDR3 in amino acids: CAIRPTGDYGYTF. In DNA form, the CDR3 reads TGTGCCATCAGACCGACAGGGGACTATGGCTACACCTTC.

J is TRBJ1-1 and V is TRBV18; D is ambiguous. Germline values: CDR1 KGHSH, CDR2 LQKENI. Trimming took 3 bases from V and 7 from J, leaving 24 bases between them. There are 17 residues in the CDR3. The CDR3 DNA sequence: TGTGCCAGCTCACCTTCGGCCTTCCAAGGTGCAGGAAATGAAGCTTTCTTT. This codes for CASSPSAFQGAGNEAFF.

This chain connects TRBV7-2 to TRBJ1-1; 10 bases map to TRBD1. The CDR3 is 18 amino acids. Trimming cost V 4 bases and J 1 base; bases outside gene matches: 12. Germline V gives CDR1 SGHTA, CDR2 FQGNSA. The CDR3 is CASSSRGLDRGGNTEAFF. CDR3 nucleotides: TGTGCCAGCAGCTCCAGAGGGCTGGACAGGGGGGGGAACACTGAAGCTTTCTTT.

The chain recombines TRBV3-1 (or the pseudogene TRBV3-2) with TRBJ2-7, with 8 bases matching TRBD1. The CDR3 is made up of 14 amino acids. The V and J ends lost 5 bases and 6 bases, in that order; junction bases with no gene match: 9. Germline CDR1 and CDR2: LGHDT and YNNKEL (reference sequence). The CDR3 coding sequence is TGTGCCAGCAGCGATCCCCAGGGGGCGGTCGAGCAGTACTTC. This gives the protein CASSDPQGAVEQYF.